The T cell receptor beta chain described here comes from a study of Graves' ophthalmopathy and Graves' hyperthyroidism. Using RNA transcripts, the TCR beta CDR3 regions were amplified. The first round was an RT-PCR with HTBI primers, and the second round was a multiplex PCR. Using its own MiXCR run on the multiplex PCR reads, TCRdb lists one record per CDR3 protein. The sample yields almost 750,000 distinct CDR3 sequences, 35% to 50% seen once. V lost 4 bases and J lost 5, with 10 bases in between. Germline lookup yields CDR1 SGDLS and CDR2 YYNGEE. This CDR3 region has 12 residues. The study's findings and limits: Blood also carried most expanded thyroid clonotypes exceeding 0.001 frequency.

This clonotype was picked up many times. Its matching antigen is unknown. Establishment of the diagnosis relied upon clinical symptoms, serum thyroxine, TRAb, thyroid ultrasound and orbital computed tomography. PBMCs were isolated by Ficoll-Paque density gradient centrifugation, using roughly 10 ml of fresh peripheral blood as the starting material. Sequences were obtained from peripheral blood. The V call is TRBV9, the J call TRBJ2-7; D is undetermined. This TCR was recovered from an adult man with Graves' ophthalmopathy. CDR3 nucleotide sequence: TGTGCCAGCAGCATCGGTGAAGACGAGCAGTACTTC. Translating it yields CASSIGEDEQYF.